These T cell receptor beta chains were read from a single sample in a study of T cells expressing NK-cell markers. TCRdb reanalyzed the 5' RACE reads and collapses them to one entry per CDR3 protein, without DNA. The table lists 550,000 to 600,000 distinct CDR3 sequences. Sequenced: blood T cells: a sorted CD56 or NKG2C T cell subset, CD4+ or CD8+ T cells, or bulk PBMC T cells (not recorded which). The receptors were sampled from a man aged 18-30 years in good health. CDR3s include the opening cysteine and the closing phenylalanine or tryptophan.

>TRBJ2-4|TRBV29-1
CSVEGPDRVLSTKNIQYF
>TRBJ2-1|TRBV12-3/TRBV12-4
CASSREGPNNEQFF
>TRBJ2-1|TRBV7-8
CASSLVRLAGPLNEQFF
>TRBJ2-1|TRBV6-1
CASRSEGYNEQFF
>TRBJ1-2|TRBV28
CASSLGMTAGYTF
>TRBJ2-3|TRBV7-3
CASSPKRGDSKGTDTQYF
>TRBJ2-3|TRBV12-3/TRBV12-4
CASSLGPGLATDTQYF
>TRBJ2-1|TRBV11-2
CASSQGVAGYNEQFF
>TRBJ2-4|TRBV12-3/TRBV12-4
CASTTTGDIQYF
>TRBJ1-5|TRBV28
CASRDRDLGNQPQHF
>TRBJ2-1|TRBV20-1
CSASGGLAGGTTSNEQFF
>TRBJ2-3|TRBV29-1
CSVEGTSWSADTQYF
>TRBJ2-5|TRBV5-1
CASSLGPNQETQYF
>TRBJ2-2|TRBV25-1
CASSESGIRTGELFF
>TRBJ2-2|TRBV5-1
CASNGGAGAGELFF
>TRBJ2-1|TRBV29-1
CSVEVGGWYGEQFF
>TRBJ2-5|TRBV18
CASSPPRGIETQYF
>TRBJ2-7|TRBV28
CASNEQDYEQYF
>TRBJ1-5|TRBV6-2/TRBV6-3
CASSLPGPQPQHF
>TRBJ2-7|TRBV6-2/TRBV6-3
CASSSPGLAPNYEQYF
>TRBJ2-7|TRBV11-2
CASSDLAEMVSYEQYF
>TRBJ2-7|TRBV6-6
CASSYSSPPEQYF
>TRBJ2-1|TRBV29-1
CSASQGGQSNEQFF
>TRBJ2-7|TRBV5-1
CASSITLAGTSFEQYF
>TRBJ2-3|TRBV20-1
CSARLPTRGSTDTQYF
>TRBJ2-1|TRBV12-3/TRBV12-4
CASSPLAGASEQFF
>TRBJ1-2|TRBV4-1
CASSQLAGSGYTF
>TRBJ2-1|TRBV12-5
CASGPGQGWGDEQFF
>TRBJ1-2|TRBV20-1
CSARDRGTGVSSNGYTF
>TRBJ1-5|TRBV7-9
CASSLEGPQPQHF
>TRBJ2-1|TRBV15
CATSRDRGIPYNEQFF
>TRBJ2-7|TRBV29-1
CSGIAGGDEQYF
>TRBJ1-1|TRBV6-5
CASNNRDRGTEAFF
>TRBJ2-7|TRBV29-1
CSVEVKGESSYEQYF
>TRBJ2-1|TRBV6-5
CASSYFEARGANEQFF
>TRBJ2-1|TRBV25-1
CAGGNYNEQFF
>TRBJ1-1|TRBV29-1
CSVEVRGRNTEAFF
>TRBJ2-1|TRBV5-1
CASSSPDSNNEQFF
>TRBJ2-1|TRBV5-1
CASSLGQGLDEQFF
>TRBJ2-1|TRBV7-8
CASSFGTGSNEQFF